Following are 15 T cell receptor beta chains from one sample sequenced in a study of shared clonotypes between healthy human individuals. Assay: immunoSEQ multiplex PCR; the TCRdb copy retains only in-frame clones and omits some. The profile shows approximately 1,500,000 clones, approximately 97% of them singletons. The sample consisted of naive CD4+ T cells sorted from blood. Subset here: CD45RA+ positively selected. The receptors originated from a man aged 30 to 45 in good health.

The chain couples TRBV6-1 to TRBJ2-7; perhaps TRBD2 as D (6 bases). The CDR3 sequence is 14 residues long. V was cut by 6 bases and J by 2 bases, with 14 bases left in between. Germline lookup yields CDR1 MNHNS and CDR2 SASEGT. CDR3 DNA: TGTGCCAGCAGACCCCGGGACTCTACCTACGAGCAGTACTTC. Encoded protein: CASRPRDSTYEQYF.

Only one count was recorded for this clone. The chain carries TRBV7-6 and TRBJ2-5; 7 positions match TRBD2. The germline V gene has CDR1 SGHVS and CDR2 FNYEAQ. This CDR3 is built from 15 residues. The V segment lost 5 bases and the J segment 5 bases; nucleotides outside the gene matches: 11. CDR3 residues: CASSQRGGSEETQYF. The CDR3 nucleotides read TGTGCCAGCAGCCAACGGGGCGGGAGTGAGGAGACCCAGTACTTC. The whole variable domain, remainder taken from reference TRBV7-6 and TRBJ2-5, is GAGVSQSPRYKVTKRGQDVALRCDPISGHVSLYWYRQALGQGPEFLTYFNYEAQQDKSGLPNDRFSAERPEGSISTLTIQRTEQRDSAMYRCASSQRGGSEETQYFGPGTRLLVL.

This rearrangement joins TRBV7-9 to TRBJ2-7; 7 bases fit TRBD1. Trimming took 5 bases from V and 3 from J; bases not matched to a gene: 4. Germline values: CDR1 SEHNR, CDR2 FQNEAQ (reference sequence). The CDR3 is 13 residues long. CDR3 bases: TGTGCCAGCAGCATACGGGACAGCTACGAGCAGTACTTC. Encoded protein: CASSIRDSYEQYF. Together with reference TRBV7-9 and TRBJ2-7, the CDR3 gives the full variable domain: DTGVSQNPRHKITKRGQNVTFRCDPISEHNRLYWYRQTLGQGPEFLTYFQNEAQLEKSRLLSDRFSAERPKGSFSTLEIQRTEQGDSAMYLCASSIRDSYEQYFGPGTRLTVT.

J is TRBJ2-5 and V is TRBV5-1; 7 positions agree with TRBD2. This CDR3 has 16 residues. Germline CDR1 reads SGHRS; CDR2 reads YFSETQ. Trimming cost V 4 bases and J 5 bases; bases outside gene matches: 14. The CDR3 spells CASSRSGGGPEETQYF. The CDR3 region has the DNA TGCGCCAGCAGCCGGTCGGGGGGAGGGCCAGAGGAGACCCAGTACTTC.

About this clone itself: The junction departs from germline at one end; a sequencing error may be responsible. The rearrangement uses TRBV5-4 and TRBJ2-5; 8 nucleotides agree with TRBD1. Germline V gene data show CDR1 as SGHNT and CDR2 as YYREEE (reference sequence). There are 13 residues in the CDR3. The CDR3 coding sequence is TGTGCCAGCAGCTTGGGGACGGGGACAGGCCAAGACTTC. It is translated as CASSLGTGTGQDF.

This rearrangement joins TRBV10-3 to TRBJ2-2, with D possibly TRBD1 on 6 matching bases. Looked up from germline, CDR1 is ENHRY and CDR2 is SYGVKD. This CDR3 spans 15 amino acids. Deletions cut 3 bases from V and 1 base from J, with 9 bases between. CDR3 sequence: CAISDPRGNTGELFF. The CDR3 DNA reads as TGTGCCATCAGTGACCCCAGGGGGAACACCGGGGAGCTGTTTTTT.

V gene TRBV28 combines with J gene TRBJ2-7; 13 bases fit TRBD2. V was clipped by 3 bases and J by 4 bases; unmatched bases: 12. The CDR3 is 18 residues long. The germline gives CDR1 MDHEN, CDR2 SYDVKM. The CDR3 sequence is CASSFSALAGGPGYEQYF. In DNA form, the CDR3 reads TGTGCCAGCAGTTTTTCAGCACTAGCGGGAGGGCCTGGGTACGAGCAGTACTTC. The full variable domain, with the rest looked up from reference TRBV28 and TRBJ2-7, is DVKVTQSSRYLVKRTGEKVFLECVQDMDHENMFWYRQDPGLGLRLIYFSYDVKMKEKGDIPEGYSVSREKKERFSLILESASTNQTSMYLCASSFSALAGGPGYEQYFGPGTRLTVT.

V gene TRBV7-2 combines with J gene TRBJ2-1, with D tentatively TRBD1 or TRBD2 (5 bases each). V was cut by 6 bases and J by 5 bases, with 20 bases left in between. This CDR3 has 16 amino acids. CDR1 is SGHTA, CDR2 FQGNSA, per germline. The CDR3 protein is CASRPPGQRRHNEQFF. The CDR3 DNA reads TGTGCCAGCAGACCGCCGGGGCAGCGGAGACACAATGAGCAGTTCTTC.

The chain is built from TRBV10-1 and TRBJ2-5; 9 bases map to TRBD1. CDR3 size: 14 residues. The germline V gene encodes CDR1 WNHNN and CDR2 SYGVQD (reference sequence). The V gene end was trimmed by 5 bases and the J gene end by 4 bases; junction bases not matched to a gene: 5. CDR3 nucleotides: TGCGCCAGCAGTACCGACAGGGGGGTAGAGACCCAGTACTTC. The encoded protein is CASSTDRGVETQYF.

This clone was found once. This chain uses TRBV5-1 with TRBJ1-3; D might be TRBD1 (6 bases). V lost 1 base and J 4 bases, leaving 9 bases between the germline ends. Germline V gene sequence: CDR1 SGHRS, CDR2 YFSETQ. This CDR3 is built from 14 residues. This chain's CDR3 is CASSLLGAGNTIYF. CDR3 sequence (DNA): TGCGCCAGCAGCTTGTTGGGGGCCGGAAACACCATATATTTT.

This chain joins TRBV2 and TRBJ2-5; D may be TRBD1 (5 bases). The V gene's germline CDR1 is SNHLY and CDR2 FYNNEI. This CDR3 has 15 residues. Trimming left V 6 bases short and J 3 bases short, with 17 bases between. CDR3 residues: CASSNQGSLEETQYF. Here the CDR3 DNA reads TGTGCCAGCAGCAATCAGGGCTCGCTGGAAGAGACCCAGTACTTC.

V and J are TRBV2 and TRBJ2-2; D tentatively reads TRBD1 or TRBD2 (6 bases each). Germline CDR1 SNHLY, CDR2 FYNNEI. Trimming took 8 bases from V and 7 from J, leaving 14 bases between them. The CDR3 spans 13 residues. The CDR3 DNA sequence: TGTGCCAGCCGAAACGGGGGCGGCGGGGAGCTGTTTTTT. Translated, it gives CASRNGGGGELFF.

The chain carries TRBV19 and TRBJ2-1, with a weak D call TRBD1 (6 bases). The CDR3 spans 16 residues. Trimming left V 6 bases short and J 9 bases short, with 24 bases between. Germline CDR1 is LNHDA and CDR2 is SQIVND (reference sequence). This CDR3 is CASRPTGTTLGSEQFF. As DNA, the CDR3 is TGTGCCAGTAGGCCGACCGGGACAACCTTGGGCAGTGAGCAGTTCTTC.

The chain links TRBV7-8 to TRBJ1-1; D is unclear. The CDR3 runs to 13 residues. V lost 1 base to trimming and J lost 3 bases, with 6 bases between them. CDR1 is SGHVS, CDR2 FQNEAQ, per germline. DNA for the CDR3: TGTGCCAGCAGCTTAGATCGGGACACTGAAGCTTTCTTT. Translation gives CASSLDRDTEAFF.

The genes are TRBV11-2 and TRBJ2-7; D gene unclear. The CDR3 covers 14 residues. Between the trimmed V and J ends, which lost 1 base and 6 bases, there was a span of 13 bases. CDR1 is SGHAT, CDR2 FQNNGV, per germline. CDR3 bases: TGTGCCAGCAGCTTAGTTATTGGAGCCGGCGAGCAGTACTTC. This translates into CASSLVIGAGEQYF.